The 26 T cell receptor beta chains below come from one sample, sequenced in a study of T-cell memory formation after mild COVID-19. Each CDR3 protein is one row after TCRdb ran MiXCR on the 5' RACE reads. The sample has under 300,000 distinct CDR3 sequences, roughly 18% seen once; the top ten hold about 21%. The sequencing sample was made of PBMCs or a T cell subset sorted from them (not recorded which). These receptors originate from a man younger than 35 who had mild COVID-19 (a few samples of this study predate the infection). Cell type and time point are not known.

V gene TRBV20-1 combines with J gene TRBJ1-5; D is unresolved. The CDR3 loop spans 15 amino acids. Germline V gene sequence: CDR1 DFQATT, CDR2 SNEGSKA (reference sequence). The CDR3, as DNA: TGCATTTGCTGGGGAAGCCAAGGTAGCAATCAGCCCCAGCATTTT. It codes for CICWGSQGSNQPQHF.

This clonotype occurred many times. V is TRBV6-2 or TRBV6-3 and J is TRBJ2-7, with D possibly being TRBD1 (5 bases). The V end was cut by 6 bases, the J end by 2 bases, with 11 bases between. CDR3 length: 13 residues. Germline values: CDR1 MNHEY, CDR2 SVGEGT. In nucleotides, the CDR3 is TGTGCCAGCAGGCCCCCGGACACCTACGAGCAGTACGTC. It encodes CASRPPDTYEQYV.

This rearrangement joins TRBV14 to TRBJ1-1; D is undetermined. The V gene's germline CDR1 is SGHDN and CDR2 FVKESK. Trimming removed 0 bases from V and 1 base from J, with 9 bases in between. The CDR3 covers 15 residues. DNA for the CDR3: TGTGCCAGCAGCCAAGATCACTCCAGGAACACTGAAGCTTTCTTT. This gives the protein CASSQDHSRNTEAFF.

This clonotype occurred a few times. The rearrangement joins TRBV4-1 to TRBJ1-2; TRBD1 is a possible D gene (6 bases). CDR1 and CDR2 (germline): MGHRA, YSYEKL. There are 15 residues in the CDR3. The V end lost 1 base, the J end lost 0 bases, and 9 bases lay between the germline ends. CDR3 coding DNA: TGCGCCAGCAGCCAAGGGGGACACCCTAACTATGGCTACACCTTC. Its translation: CASSQGGHPNYGYTF.

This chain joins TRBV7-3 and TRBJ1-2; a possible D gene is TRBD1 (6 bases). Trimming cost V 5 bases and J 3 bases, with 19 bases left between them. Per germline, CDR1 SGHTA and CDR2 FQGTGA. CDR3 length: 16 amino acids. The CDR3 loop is CASSPDAGVGDYGYTF. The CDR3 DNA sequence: TGTGCCAGCAGCCCCGACGCAGGGGTAGGGGACTATGGCTACACCTTC.

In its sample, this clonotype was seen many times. Here the CDR3 reads CASSWGDGYGYTF. For the CDR3, the DNA is TGTGCCAGCAGTTGGGGGGATGGCTATGGCTACACCTTC. The chain uses TRBV12-3 or TRBV12-4 and TRBJ1-2; D possibly corresponds to TRBD1 (5 bases). The CDR3 extends over 13 amino acids. Trimming removed 4 bases from V and 4 bases from J, with 10 bases in between.

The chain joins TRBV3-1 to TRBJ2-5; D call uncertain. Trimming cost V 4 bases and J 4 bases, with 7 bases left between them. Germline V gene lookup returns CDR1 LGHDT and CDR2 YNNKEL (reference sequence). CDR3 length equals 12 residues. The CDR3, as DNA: TGTGCCAGCAGCCTTCAAATAGAGACCCAGTACTTC. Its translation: CASSLQIETQYF.

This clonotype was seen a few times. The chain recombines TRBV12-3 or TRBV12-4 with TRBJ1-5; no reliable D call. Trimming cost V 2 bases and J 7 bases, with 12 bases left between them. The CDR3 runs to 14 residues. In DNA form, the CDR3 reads TGTGCCAGCAGTTTACTCCTACCGGGGCAGCCCCAGCATTTT. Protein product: CASSLLLPGQPQHF.

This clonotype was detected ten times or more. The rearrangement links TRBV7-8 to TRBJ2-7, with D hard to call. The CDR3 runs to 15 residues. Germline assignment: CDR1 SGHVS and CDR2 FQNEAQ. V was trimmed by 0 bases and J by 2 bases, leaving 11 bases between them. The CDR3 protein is CASSLALAGAYEQYF. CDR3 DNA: TGTGCCAGCAGCTTAGCGCTGGCAGGCGCCTACGAGCAGTACTTC.

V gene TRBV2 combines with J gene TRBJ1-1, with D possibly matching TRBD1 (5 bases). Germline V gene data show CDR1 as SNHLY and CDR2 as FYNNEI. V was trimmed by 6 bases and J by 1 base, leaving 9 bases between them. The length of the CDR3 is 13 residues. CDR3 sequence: CASRGGWNTEAFF. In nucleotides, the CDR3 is TGTGCCAGCAGGGGGGGTTGGAACACTGAAGCTTTCTTT.

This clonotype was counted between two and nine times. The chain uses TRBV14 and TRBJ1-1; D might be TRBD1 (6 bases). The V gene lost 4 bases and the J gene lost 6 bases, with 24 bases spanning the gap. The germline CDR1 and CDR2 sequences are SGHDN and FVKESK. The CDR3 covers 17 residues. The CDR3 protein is CASSPRGGAEKKAEAFF. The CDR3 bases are TGTGCCAGCAGCCCAAGGGGGGGCGCGGAAAAGAAGGCTGAAGCTTTCTTT.

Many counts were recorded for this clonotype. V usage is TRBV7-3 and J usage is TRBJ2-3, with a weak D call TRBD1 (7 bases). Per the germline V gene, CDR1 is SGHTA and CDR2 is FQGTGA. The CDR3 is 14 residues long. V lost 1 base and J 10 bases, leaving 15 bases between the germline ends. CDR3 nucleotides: TGTGCCAGCAGCTTAAGTACAGGGGAGGCGGCGCAGTATTTT. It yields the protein CASSLSTGEAAQYF.

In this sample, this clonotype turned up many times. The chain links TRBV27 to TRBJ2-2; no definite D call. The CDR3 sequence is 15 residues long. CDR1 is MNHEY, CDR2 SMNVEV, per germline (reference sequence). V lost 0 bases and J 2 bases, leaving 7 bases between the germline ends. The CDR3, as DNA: TGTGCCAGCAGTTTATCGTACCGTAACACCGGGGAGCTGTTTTTT. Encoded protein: CASSLSYRNTGELFF.

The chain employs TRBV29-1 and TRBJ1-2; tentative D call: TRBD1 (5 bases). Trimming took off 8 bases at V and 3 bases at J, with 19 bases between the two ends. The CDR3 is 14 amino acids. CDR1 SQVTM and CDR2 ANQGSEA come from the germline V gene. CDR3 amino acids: CSHKDRGRDYGYTF. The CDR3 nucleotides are TGCAGCCATAAGGATCGGGGACGTGACTATGGCTACACCTTC.

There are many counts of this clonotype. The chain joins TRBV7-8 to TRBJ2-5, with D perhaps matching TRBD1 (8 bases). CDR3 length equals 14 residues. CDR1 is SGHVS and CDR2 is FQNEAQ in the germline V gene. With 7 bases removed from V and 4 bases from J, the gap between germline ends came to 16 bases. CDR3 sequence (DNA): TGTGCCAGCAACCCGACAGGGGAGGGAGAGACCCAGTACTTC. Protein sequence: CASNPTGEGETQYF.

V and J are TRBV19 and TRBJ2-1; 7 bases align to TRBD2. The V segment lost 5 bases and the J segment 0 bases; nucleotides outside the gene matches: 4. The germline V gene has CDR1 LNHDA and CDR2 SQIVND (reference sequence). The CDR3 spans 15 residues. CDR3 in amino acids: CASSSGLSSYNEQFF. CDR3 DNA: TGTGCCAGTAGTTCGGGACTAAGCTCCTACAATGAGCAGTTCTTC. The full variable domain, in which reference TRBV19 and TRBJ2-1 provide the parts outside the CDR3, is DGGITQSPKYLFRKEGQNVTLSCEQNLNHDAMYWYRQDPGQGLRLIYYSQIVNDFQKGDIAEGYSVSREKKESFPLTVTSAQKNPTAFYLCASSSGLSSYNEQFFGPGTRLTVL.

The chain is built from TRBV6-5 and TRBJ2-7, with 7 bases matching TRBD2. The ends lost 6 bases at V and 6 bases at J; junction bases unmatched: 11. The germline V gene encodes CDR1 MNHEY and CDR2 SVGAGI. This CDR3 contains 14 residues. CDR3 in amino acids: CASRPEGRGVEQYF. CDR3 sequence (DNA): TGTGCCAGCAGGCCCGAGGGCCGGGGGGTCGAGCAGTACTTC.

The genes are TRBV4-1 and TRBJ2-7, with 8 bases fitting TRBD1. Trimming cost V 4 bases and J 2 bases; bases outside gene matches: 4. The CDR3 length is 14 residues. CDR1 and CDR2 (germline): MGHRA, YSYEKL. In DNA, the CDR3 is TGCGCCAGCAGCCGAACAGGGGGAGCCTACGAGCAGTACTTC. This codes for CASSRTGGAYEQYF.

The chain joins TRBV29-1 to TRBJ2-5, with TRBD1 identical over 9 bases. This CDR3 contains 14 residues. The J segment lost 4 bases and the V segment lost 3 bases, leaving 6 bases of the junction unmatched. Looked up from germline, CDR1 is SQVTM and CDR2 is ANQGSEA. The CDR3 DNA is TGCAGCGTTGAGGACTGGACAGGGGTAGAGACCCAGTACTTC. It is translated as CSVEDWTGVETQYF.

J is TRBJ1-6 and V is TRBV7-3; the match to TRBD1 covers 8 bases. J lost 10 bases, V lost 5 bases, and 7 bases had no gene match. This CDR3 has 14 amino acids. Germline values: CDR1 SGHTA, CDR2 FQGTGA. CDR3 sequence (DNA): TGTGCCAGCAGCGCGACAGGGGTAAACTCACCCCTCCACTTT. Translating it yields CASSATGVNSPLHF.

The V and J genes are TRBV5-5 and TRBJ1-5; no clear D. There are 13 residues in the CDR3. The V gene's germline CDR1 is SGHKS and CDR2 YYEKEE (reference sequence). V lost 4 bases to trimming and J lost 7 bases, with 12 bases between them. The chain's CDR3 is CASSLGLWQPQHF. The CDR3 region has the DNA TGTGCCAGCAGCCTGGGGTTGTGGCAGCCCCAGCATTTT.

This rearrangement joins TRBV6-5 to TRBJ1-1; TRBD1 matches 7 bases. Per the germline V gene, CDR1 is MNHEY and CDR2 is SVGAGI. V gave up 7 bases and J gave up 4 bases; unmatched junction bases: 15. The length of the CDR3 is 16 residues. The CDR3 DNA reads TGTGCCAGCAATATCGACAGGGTATCTAAGAGCACTGAAGCTTTCTTT. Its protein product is CASNIDRVSKSTEAFF.

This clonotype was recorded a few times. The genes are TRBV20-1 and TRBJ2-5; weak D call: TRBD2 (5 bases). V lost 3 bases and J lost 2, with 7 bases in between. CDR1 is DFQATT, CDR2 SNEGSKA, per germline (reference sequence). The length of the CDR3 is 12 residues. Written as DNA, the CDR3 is TGCAGTGCTAGTCGGGGACAAGAGACCCAGTACTTC. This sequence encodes CSASRGQETQYF.

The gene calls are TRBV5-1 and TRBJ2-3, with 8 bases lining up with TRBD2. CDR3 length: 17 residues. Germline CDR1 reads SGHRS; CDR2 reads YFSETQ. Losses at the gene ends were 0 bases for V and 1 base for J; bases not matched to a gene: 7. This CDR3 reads CASSLVGPGGGTDTQYF. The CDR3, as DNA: TGCGCCAGCAGCTTGGTCGGCCCCGGGGGGGGCACAGATACGCAGTATTTT.

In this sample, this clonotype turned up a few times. The CDR3 DNA is TGTGCCAGCAGCTCCCATAGCGGGGGCTTGTCTCCGCAGTATTTT. Translated, it gives CASSSHSGGLSPQYF. The V call is TRBV9, the J call TRBJ2-3; 9 bases fit TRBD2. V was pared by 4 bases and J by 10 bases, with 13 bases of the junction left unmatched. From germline, CDR1 is SGDLS and CDR2 YYNGEE. There are 15 residues in the CDR3.

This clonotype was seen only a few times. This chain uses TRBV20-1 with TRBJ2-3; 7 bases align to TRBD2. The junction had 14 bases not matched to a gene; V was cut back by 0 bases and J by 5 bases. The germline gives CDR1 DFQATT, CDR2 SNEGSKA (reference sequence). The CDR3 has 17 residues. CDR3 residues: CSARDPRGGGVRDTQYF. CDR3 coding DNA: TGCAGTGCTAGAGATCCGCGAGGCGGGGGAGTTAGAGATACGCAGTATTTT.